This T cell receptor beta chain was observed in a study of Ad26.COV2.S vaccination and SARS-CoV-2 variants. The CDR3 consists of 14 residues. Trimming left V 5 bases short and J 2 bases short, with 13 bases between. Germline V gene data show CDR1 as SGHTA and CDR2 as FQGNSA. Generated by immunoSEQ multiplex PCR, the TCRdb table keeps only in-frame clones and is missing some. This sample has about 320,000 clones, with about 82% found just once. As to treatment: around 19 received Ad26.COV2.S at low or high dose, single or two shots; 5 received placebo; per-sample allocation not given. On day 63 after the first injection, vaccine and placebo recipients gave samples.

The rearrangement links TRBV7-2 to TRBJ2-7, with D possibly matching TRBD1 (5 bases). This sample comprised peripheral blood, obtained in a trial of Ad26.COV2.S vaccine versus placebo. This clonotype was obtained from a person between 18 and 65 years old who received the Ad26.COV2.S COVID-19 vaccine or a placebo. The CDR3: CASSPVAQAYEQYF. CDR3 in DNA: TGTGCCAGCAGCCCTGTGGCACAGGCCTACGAGCAGTACTTC.